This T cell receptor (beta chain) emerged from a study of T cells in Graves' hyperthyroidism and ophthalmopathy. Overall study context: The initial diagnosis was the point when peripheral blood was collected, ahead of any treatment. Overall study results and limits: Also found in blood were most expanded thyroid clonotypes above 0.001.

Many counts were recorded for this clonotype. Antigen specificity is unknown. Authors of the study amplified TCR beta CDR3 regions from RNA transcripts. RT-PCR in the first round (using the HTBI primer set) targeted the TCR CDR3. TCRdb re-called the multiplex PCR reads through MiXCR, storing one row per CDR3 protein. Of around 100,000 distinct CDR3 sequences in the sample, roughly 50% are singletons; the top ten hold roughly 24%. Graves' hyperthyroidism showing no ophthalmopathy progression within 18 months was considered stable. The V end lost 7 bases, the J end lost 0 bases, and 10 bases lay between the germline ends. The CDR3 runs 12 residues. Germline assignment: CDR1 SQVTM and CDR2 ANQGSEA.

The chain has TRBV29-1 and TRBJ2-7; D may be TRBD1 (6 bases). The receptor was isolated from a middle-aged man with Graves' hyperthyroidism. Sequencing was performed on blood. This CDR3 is CSARTVSYEQYF. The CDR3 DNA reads TGCAGCGCTAGGACAGTCTCCTACGAGCAGTACTTC.